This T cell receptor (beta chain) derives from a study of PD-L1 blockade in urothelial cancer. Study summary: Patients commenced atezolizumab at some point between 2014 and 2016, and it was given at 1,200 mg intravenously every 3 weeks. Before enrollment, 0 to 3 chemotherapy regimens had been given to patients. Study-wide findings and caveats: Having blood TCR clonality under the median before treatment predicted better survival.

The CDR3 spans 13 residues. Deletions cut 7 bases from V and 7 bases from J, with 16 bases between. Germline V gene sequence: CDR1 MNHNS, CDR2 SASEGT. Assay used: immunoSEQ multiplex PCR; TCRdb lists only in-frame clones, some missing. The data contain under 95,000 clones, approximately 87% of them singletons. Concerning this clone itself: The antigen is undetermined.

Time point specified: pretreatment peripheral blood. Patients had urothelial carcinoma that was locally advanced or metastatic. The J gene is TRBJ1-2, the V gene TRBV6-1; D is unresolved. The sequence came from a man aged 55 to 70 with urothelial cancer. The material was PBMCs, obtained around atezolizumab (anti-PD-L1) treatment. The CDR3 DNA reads TGTGCCAGCAAAACAGATACTTCTGTTGGCTACACCTTC. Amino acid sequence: CASKTDTSVGYTF.